These 8 T cell receptor beta chains were all obtained from the same sample, sequenced in a study of spatial heterogeneity in lung cancer. TCRdb redid the calling of the 5' RACE reads with MiXCR, one entry per CDR3 protein. Of over 50,000 distinct CDR3 sequences in the sample, around 6% were seen once. Time point noted: sample taken at primary tumor resection. The input for sequencing was PBMCs, taken at surgery. The receptors shown here come from a female donor with early-stage non-small cell lung cancer.

This clonotype showed up many times. The chain uses TRBV6-5 and TRBJ2-7, with D possibly TRBD1 on 5 matching bases. Trimming cost V 6 bases and J 9 bases, with 12 bases left between them. The CDR3 runs 11 residues. Germline V gene sequence: CDR1 MNHEY, CDR2 SVGAGI. CDR3 sequence: CASSKQDRQYF. The CDR3 bases are TGTGCCAGCAGCAAACAGGATCGGCAGTACTTC.

This clonotype was seen many times. V gene TRBV20-1 combines with J gene TRBJ2-5; a possible D gene is TRBD2 (5 bases). V lost 0 bases and J lost 5, with 13 bases in between. This CDR3 comprises 14 residues. The germline CDR1 and CDR2 sequences are DFQATT and SNEGSKA (reference sequence). The CDR3 nucleotides are TGCAGTGCTAGAGATCGCCGGGGAGTGGAGACCCAGTACTTC. Protein product: CSARDRRGVETQYF.

This clonotype was counted between two and nine times. This chain connects TRBV20-1 to TRBJ2-3, with no clear D. The ends were cut back, 6 bases at V and 2 bases at J, with 9 bases in the middle. This CDR3 comprises 12 residues. CDR1 is DFQATT, CDR2 SNEGSKA, per germline (reference sequence). The CDR3 DNA follows: TGCAGTGCCCCCCCCAACACAGATACGCAGTATTTT. Its translation is CSAPPNTDTQYF.

The table lists this clonotype with a few counts. This chain uses TRBV7-3 with TRBJ1-6, with D possibly being TRBD1 (5 bases). The CDR3 is 15 amino acids. The germline gives CDR1 SGHTA, CDR2 FQGTGA. Trimming left V 5 bases short and J 7 bases short, with 15 bases between. CDR3 region: CASSLTGGWNSPLHF. CDR3 nucleotides: TGTGCCAGCAGCCTCACTGGGGGGTGGAATTCACCCCTCCACTTT.

The chain links TRBV27 to TRBJ1-4; D may be TRBD1 (6 bases). Trimming removed 0 bases at V and 5 bases at J, with 10 bases between. CDR1 is MNHEY, CDR2 SMNVEV, per germline (reference sequence). This CDR3 is built from 15 residues. CDR3 loop: CASSLSDSRNEKLFF. The CDR3 nucleotides are TGTGCCAGCAGTTTATCGGACAGTAGAAATGAAAAACTGTTTTTT.

This clonotype turned up a few times. The V call is TRBV20-1, the J call TRBJ1-4; D uncertain. Germline lookup yields CDR1 DFQATT and CDR2 SNEGSKA (reference sequence). This CDR3 is built from 15 residues. V was pared by 3 bases and J by 0 bases, with 11 bases between. In nucleotides, the CDR3 is TGCAGTGCTAGTAGGTGGGGAGCAACTAATGAAAAACTGTTTTTT. It codes for CSASRWGATNEKLFF.

This clonotype showed up just a few times. The CDR3 reads CASTEFSNQPQHF. For the CDR3, the DNA is TGTGCCAGCACAGAGTTCAGCAATCAGCCCCAGCATTTT. This chain joins TRBV6-1 and TRBJ1-5; D is unclear. The CDR3 totals 13 residues. Germline V lookup: CDR1 MNHNS, CDR2 SASEGT. V lost 7 bases and J 1 base, leaving 8 bases between the germline ends.

In its sample, this clonotype was seen many times. This chain joins TRBV18 and TRBJ1-5; D gene unclear. V was clipped by 3 bases and J by 6 bases, with 9 bases between them. This CDR3 has 13 residues. Germline loops: CDR1 KGHSH, CDR2 LQKENI. The CDR3 sequence: CASSPDASQPQHF. Here the CDR3 DNA reads TGTGCCAGCTCACCGGACGCGAGTCAGCCCCAGCATTTT.